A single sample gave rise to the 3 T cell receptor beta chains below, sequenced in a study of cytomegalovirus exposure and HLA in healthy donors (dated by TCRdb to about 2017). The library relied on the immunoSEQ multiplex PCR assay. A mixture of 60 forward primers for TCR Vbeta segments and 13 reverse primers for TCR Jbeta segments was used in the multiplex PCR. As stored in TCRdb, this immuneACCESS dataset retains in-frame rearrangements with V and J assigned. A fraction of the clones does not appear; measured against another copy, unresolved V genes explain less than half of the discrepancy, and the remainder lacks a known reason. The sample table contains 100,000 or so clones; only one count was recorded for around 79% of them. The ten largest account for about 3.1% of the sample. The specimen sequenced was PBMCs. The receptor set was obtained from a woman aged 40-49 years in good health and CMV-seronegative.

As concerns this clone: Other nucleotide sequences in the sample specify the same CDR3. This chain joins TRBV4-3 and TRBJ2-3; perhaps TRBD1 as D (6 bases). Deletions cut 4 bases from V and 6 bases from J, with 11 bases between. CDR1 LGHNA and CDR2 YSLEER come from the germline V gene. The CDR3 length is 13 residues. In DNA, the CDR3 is TGCGCCAGCAGCCCGAACAGGGTTGATACGCAGTATTTT. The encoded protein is CASSPNRVDTQYF.

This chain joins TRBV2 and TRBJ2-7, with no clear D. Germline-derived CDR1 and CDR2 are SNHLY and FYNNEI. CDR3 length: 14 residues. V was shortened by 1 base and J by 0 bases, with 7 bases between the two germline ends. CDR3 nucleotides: TGTGCCAGCAGTGAAGGCAGTCGCTCCTACGAGCAGTACTTC. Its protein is CASSEGSRSYEQYF. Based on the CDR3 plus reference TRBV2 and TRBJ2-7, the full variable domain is EPEVTQTPSHQVTQMGQEVILRCVPISNHLYFYWYRQILGQKVEFLVSFYNNEISEKSEIFDDQFSVERPDGSNFTLKIRSTKLEDSAMYFCASSEGSRSYEQYFGPGTRLTVT.

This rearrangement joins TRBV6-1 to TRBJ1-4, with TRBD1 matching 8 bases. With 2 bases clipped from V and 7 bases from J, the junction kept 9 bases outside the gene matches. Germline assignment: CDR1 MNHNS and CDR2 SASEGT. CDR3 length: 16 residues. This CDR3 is CASSENPGQGGEKLFF. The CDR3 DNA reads TGTGCCAGCAGTGAAAACCCCGGACAGGGAGGTGAAAAACTGTTTTTT.